This T cell receptor beta chain stems from a study of T-cell reconstitution after alpha-beta-depleted transplantation in children. Study results and caveats: Reportedly, only several hundred clones from non-depleted graft cells drove alpha-beta T-cell counts at about two months. Most T-cell counts and diversity one year after the transplant came from T cells that were newly produced. Diversity of TCRbeta at day 60 was high in some patients, arising from surviving recipient T cells and thymic progenitors.

Unique molecular identifiers tagged the TCRbeta library. One entry per CDR3 protein results from TCRdb running MiXCR on the PCR reads. Of approximately 400,000 distinct CDR3 sequences detected, about 16% appear once; the ten largest clones hold 25% to 30%. Germline V gives CDR1 LGHNA, CDR2 YSLEER. V lost 4 bases, J lost 2 bases, and 22 bases lay in between. The CDR3 covers 18 residues. This clonotype was recorded many times. Its antigen remains unidentified. This chain uses TRBV4-3 with TRBJ2-3, with D perhaps matching TRBD2 (5 bases). The source was PBMCs, mostly from graft donor cells, collected 360 days after TCRalphabeta/CD19-depleted stem cell transplant. The clonotype originates from a boy younger than two who had a stem cell transplant for Wiskott-Aldrich syndrome, so the T cells may come from the graft donor. CDR3: CASSLDFLTGSFTDTQYF. Written as DNA, the CDR3 is TGCGCCAGCAGCCTAGACTTTTTGACGGGGAGCTTCACAGATACGCAGTATTTT.